The 27 T cell receptor beta chains below come from one sample, sequenced in a study of a mutant IDH1 vaccine in newly diagnosed glioma. Time point denoted: baseline, week 1 (first vaccination visit). The sample's treatment: pre-vaccination baseline after standard-of-care therapy. Clones were read by immunoSEQ multiplex PCR, and TCRdb kept only the in-frame ones, dropping some. The table records about 88,000 clones, around 80% of them present only once. The sample was PBMCs, taken from a glioma patient treated with radiotherapy, temozolomide or both. Every receptor here comes from a middle-aged man with glioma. Some clones in this sample may be carry-over from other donors' samples.

The chain links TRBV9 to TRBJ1-2; D gene uncertain. CDR1 SGDLS and CDR2 YYNGEE come from the germline V gene. V gave up 0 bases and J gave up 2 bases, with 8 bases separating them. The CDR3 is 14 residues long. CDR3 sequence (DNA): TGTGCCAGCAGCGTAGCCACCCAGAACTATGGCTACACCTTC. Translation: CASSVATQNYGYTF.

The chain uses TRBV9 and TRBJ2-7; 10 bases agree with TRBD1. CDR3 length: 15 residues. The germline gives CDR1 SGDLS, CDR2 YYNGEE. Trimming at V came to 4 bases and at J to 0 bases, leaving 4 bases not matched to a gene. For the CDR3, the DNA is TGTGCCAGCAGCCCCCGGGACAGGGGCTCCTACGAGCAGTACTTC. Translating it yields CASSPRDRGSYEQYF.

This clone was seen a few times. The CDR3 DNA sequence: TGCGCCAGCAGCCCGCCGGGACAGAACTATGGCTACACCTTC. Its translation is CASSPPGQNYGYTF. The gene calls are TRBV4-1 and TRBJ1-2; 7 bases fit TRBD1. Trimming removed 4 bases from V and 2 bases from J; junction bases left unmatched: 4. CDR3 length: 14 residues. Germline assignment: CDR1 MGHRA and CDR2 YSYEKL.

The chain is built from TRBV5-1 and TRBJ2-5, with D possibly called TRBD1 or TRBD2 (5 bases each). CDR1 SGHRS and CDR2 YFSETQ come from the germline V gene. The CDR3 is made up of 14 amino acids. Trimming shortened V by 0 bases and J by 4 bases, and 10 bases separated the two germline ends. The DNA for the CDR3 is TGCGCCAGCAGCTTGGGTGAGGGGTTAGAGACCCAGTACTTC. Protein sequence: CASSLGEGLETQYF.

The genes are TRBV5-6 and TRBJ2-1; 7 bases agree with TRBD2. This CDR3 has 14 amino acids. Germline trimming cut 4 bases from V and 4 bases from J; bases unmatched to any gene: 5. CDR1 is SGHDT, CDR2 YYEEEE, per germline. The CDR3 spells CASSTGLSYNEQFF. Written as DNA, the CDR3 is TGTGCCAGCAGCACGGGACTATCTTACAATGAGCAGTTCTTC. Combining the CDR3 with reference TRBV5-6 and TRBJ2-1 gives the whole variable domain DAGVTQSPTHLIKTRGQQVTLRCSPKSGHDTVSWYQQALGQGPQFIFQYYEEEERQRGNFPDRFSGHQFPNYSSELNVNALLLGDSALYLCASSTGLSYNEQFFGPGTRLTVL.

CDR3 coding DNA: TGTGCCAGCAGCTTATCGGCCTCCTACGAGCAGTACTTC. Amino acids: CASSLSASYEQYF. The gene calls are TRBV7-8 and TRBJ2-7; no clear D gene. Germline loops: CDR1 SGHVS, CDR2 FQNEAQ. The CDR3 has 13 residues. The V gene lost 2 bases and the J gene lost 0 bases, with 5 bases spanning the gap.

Points on this clone: At the DNA level, this CDR3 is encoded by other sequences in the same sample as well. The V call is TRBV19, the J call TRBJ2-5; D assignment may be TRBD1 or TRBD2 (5 bases each). The CDR3 has 13 residues. CDR1 is LNHDA and CDR2 is SQIVND in the germline V gene (reference sequence). Trimming pared 4 bases from V and 4 bases from J, leaving 10 bases between. The CDR3: CASSRQGRETQYF. CDR3 coding DNA: TGTGCCAGTAGTAGGCAGGGACGAGAGACCCAGTACTTC.

This clone was counted only a few times. V and J are TRBV7-9 and TRBJ2-1; possible D gene TRBD1, 6 bases. CDR3 length equals 15 residues. Germline loops: CDR1 SEHNR, CDR2 FQNEAQ (reference sequence). The V and J ends lost 1 base and 3 bases respectively, with 10 bases between them. CDR3 sequence: CASSLVRTDYNEQFF. CDR3 nucleotide sequence: TGTGCCAGCAGCTTAGTGCGGACAGACTACAATGAGCAGTTCTTC. Filled out from reference TRBV7-9 and TRBJ2-1, the complete variable domain reads DTGVSQNPRHKITKRGQNVTFRCDPISEHNRLYWYRQTLGQGPEFLTYFQNEAQLEKSRLLSDRFSAERPKGSFSTLEIQRTEQGDSAMYLCASSLVRTDYNEQFFGPGTRLTVL.

The V call is TRBV4-1, the J call TRBJ1-3; TRBD1 is a possible D gene (5 bases). This CDR3 is built from 16 residues. The germline V and J ends were trimmed by 1 base and 0 bases, with 10 bases remaining between them. Germline CDR1 reads MGHRA; CDR2 reads YSYEKL. The CDR3 DNA sequence: TGCGCCAGCAGCCAAGGAAGGGGAGGCTCTGGAAACACCATATATTTT. Its translation: CASSQGRGGSGNTIYF.

This clone has only a few counts. V gene TRBV7-9 combines with J gene TRBJ2-1; 8 bases match TRBD1. Looked up from germline, CDR1 is SEHNR and CDR2 is FQNEAQ (reference sequence). Trimming took 5 bases from V and 2 from J; bases not matched to a gene: 5. The CDR3 length is 15 residues. The CDR3 region is CASSHRDRPYNEQFF. The CDR3 coding sequence is TGTGCCAGCAGCCACCGGGACAGGCCCTACAATGAGCAGTTCTTC.

This rearrangement joins TRBV7-2 to TRBJ2-3, with 8 bases matching TRBD2. Germline V gene sequence: CDR1 SGHTA, CDR2 FQGNSA. V lost 2 bases and J lost 2; bases outside the gene matches: 3. There are 15 residues in the CDR3. The CDR3 loop reads CASSLYGGATDTQYF. DNA of the CDR3: TGTGCCAGCAGCTTATACGGGGGGGCCACAGATACGCAGTATTTT.

This CDR3 is CASSLGLAGSYEQYF. In DNA form, the CDR3 reads TGTGCCAGCAGCTTGGGACTAGCGGGGTCCTACGAGCAGTACTTC. This chain joins TRBV7-8 and TRBJ2-7; 13 positions match TRBD2. V trimming: 3 bases; J trimming: 1 base; junction bases outside the gene matches: 0. The CDR3 runs 15 residues. The germline CDR1 and CDR2 sequences are SGHVS and FQNEAQ.

This clone appeared once. V usage is TRBV6-6 and J usage is TRBJ2-3, with 10 nucleotides matching TRBD2. CDR3 length: 16 amino acids. CDR1 and CDR2 (germline): MNHNY, SVGAGI (reference sequence). The ends lost 0 bases at V and 6 bases at J; junction bases unmatched: 6. The CDR3 region is CASSYSPQRGGDTQYF. CDR3 DNA sequence: TGTGCCAGCAGTTACTCGCCCCAGCGGGGGGGTGATACGCAGTATTTT.

The chain employs TRBV19 and TRBJ1-1; D unclear. The ends were cut back, 2 bases at V and 2 bases at J, with 6 bases in the middle. Germline V CDR1 and CDR2: LNHDA, SQIVND (reference sequence). This CDR3 has 13 amino acids. The CDR3, as DNA: TGTGCCAGTAGTATAAAGGGTAACACTGAAGCTTTCTTT. Protein product: CASSIKGNTEAFF.

V gene TRBV5-4 combines with J gene TRBJ1-3, with D hard to call. The V gene lost 4 bases and the J gene lost 4 bases, with 15 bases spanning the gap. CDR3 length: 15 residues. The germline V gene has CDR1 SGHNT and CDR2 YYREEE (reference sequence). In DNA form, the CDR3 reads TGTGCCAGCAGCAACGACGTAGGTGCCGGAAACACCATATATTTT. Translation gives CASSNDVGAGNTIYF.

The chain employs TRBV6-1 and TRBJ1-2; D gene unclear. The V gene's germline CDR1 is MNHNS and CDR2 SASEGT. The V and J ends lost 6 bases and 0 bases respectively, with 5 bases between them. The CDR3 consists of 12 residues. The CDR3 sequence: CASSGPNYGYTF. The CDR3 DNA sequence: TGTGCCAGCAGCGGTCCTAACTATGGCTACACCTTC.

The chain links TRBV20-1 to TRBJ1-2; maybe TRBD1 (6 bases). This CDR3 spans 11 amino acids. Deletions cut 6 bases from V and 4 bases from J, with 9 bases between. Germline CDR1 reads DFQATT; CDR2 reads SNEGSKA (reference sequence). DNA of the CDR3: TGCAGTGCCGGACAGATCTATGGCTACACCTTC. As protein: CSAGQIYGYTF.

The chain recombines TRBV9 with TRBJ2-4; D unclear. The CDR3 is made up of 14 amino acids. V shed 0 bases and J shed 0 bases, with 4 bases lying between them. The V gene's germline CDR1 is SGDLS and CDR2 YYNGEE. The CDR3 DNA reads as TGTGCCAGCAGCGTAGGACTAGCCAAAAACATTCAGTACTTC. As protein: CASSVGLAKNIQYF.

The table lists this clone with a few counts. V is TRBV2 and J is TRBJ2-6; D is unclear. This CDR3 is 16 amino acids long. CDR1 is SNHLY, CDR2 FYNNEI, per germline. Trimming cost V 1 base and J 4 bases, with 11 bases left between them. The DNA of the CDR3 is TGTGCCAGCAGTGAAGGCAAGGGAATAGGGGCCAACGTCCTGACTTTC. Its translation: CASSEGKGIGANVLTF.

This sequence joins TRBV14 and TRBJ1-2; D gene uncertain. The germline gives CDR1 SGHDN, CDR2 FVKESK. V lost 3 bases and J lost 4, with 12 bases in between. The CDR3 is made up of 14 amino acids. In nucleotides, the CDR3 is TGTGCCAGCAGCCAGGCCCCGTCCACCTATGGCTACACCTTC. Translating it yields CASSQAPSTYGYTF.

In this sample, this clone turned up once. This sequence joins TRBV5-1 and TRBJ1-1; 10 bases align to TRBD1. The CDR3 runs to 16 residues. V trimming: 0 bases; J trimming: 6 bases; junction bases outside the gene matches: 8. Germline assignment: CDR1 SGHRS and CDR2 YFSETQ. The CDR3 is CASSLVRDRGTAEAFF. CDR3 DNA sequence: TGCGCCAGCAGCTTGGTTAGGGACAGGGGAACCGCTGAAGCTTTCTTT.

DNA of the CDR3: TGCGCCAGCAGTCTCCAAGGGGACAGCTCCTACAATGAGCAGTTCTTC. It yields the protein CASSLQGDSSYNEQFF. The chain is built from TRBV5-1 and TRBJ2-1; 7 positions match TRBD1. CDR1 SGHRS and CDR2 YFSETQ come from the germline V gene. The CDR3 is 16 amino acids. The ends lost 5 bases at V and 0 bases at J; junction bases unmatched: 8.

This rearrangement joins TRBV4-1 to TRBJ1-5; the match to TRBD1 covers 11 bases. This CDR3 has 15 amino acids. Germline V gene lookup returns CDR1 MGHRA and CDR2 YSYEKL. V lost 4 bases to trimming and J lost 4 bases; unmatched junction nucleotides: 3. The CDR3 nucleotides are TGCGCCAGCAGCCGGGGACAGGGGGATAATCAGCCCCAGCATTTT. This translates into CASSRGQGDNQPQHF.

The rearrangement links TRBV14 to TRBJ2-7; possible D gene TRBD2, 6 bases. Germline loops: CDR1 SGHDN, CDR2 FVKESK. The CDR3 runs to 13 residues. Deletions cut 1 base from V and 3 bases from J, with 7 bases between. The CDR3 DNA reads as TGTGCCAGCAGCCAAGTGGGGGGCTACGAGCAGTACTTC. Protein product: CASSQVGGYEQYF. The variable domain in full, with the rest retrieved from reference TRBV14 and TRBJ2-7, is EAGVTQFPSHSVIEKGQTVTLRCDPISGHDNLYWYRRVMGKEIKFLLHFVKESKQDESGMPNNRFLAERTGGTYSTLKVQPAELEDSGVYFCASSQVGGYEQYFGPGTRLTVT.

The V gene is TRBV30, the J gene TRBJ1-1; D is possibly TRBD1 (5 bases). The germline V gene has CDR1 GTSNPN and CDR2 SVGIG (reference sequence). V lost 4 bases and J lost 3, with 12 bases in between. The CDR3 extends over 13 amino acids. Here the CDR3 reads CAWTKGLYTEAFF. CDR3 DNA sequence: TGTGCCTGGACGAAGGGGCTCTACACTGAAGCTTTCTTT.

The genes are TRBV4-1 and TRBJ1-4, with D maybe TRBD1 (5 bases). The CDR3 consists of 16 residues. Trimming stripped 2 bases from V and 8 bases from J, with 18 bases between. Per germline, CDR1 MGHRA and CDR2 YSYEKL. CDR3 nucleotides: TGCGCCAGCAGCCAACTACAATACCGGGACCGCGAAAAACTGTTTTTT. Residues: CASSQLQYRDREKLFF.

The chain links TRBV5-1 to TRBJ1-2; 7 bases agree with TRBD1. V lost 4 bases and J lost 6; bases outside the gene matches: 6. This CDR3 region has 13 residues. Germline V gene lookup returns CDR1 SGHRS and CDR2 YFSETQ. The CDR3 DNA reads TGCGCCAGCAGCCCGGGACAGATCCATGGCTACACCTTC. Encoded protein: CASSPGQIHGYTF.